This T cell receptor (beta chain) was sequenced during a study of shared clonotypes between healthy human individuals. As for the study in general: Each donor's CD8 memory used one plate, CD8 naive two, each CD4 subset three.

Sequencing used immunoSEQ multiplex PCR; TCRdb keeps in-frame clones, though not all of them. The sample shows roughly 2.5 million clones, 85% to 95% of them seen only once. Notes on this clone: Antigen specificity is unknown.

Study conclusions and caveats: Naive subsets usually exceeded memory subsets in estimated richness. About 5% of naive CD4 clonotypes were shared across a handful of donors. What rarefaction showed was incomplete sorted-subset sequencing despite large depth.

The sequencing sample was made of naive CD4+ T cells sorted from blood. The subset denotes: CD45RA+ positively selected. This sequence originates from a man aged 18 to 30 in good health.

The CDR3 nucleotides read TGTGCCAGCTCACGGGACAGGCTGAACACTGAAGCTTTCTTT. Its protein product is CASSRDRLNTEAFF. J is TRBJ1-1 and V is TRBV18; TRBD1 aligns across 8 bases. Germline V gene lookup returns CDR1 KGHSH and CDR2 LQKENI. V was pared by 4 bases and J by 0 bases, with 1 base of the junction left unmatched. This CDR3 is built from 14 residues.